Detailed here is one T cell receptor beta chain. Which antigen it targets is not known. Per-nucleotide qualities are absent, and no much larger clonotype sits a single base away. Trimming at the junction amounts to 5 bases on V and 0 bases on J, and the germline ends lie 13 bases apart. The CDR3 contains 15 residues, cysteine and phenylalanine counted. The CDR3 DNA has 45 bases and is translated from base 1. CDR1 SGHNT and CDR2 YENEEA are derived from the germline V gene. TCR beta CDR3 regions were sequenced from DNA using the immunoSEQ Assay. Regarding the original processing steps: To compute T cell density, TCR beta template counts were normalized to usable DNA, which was estimated by amplifying housekeeping genes. Using the preseqR package, richness was estimated by extrapolating to 120,000 templates for tissue samples and 400,000 templates for PBMC samples. Clonality was defined by subtracting Pielou's evenness from one. Tissue-enriched TCRs were identified through differential abundance testing performed on productive amino-acid clonotypes, with a minimum total count of 5 and an alpha of 0.1. The Jaccard Index and the Morisita Overlap Index were used to quantify repertoire overlap between compartments. GLIPH grouped TCR beta CDR3s together with public tetramer-defined viral CDR3s, and a viral motif had to include at least three viral sequences and also show V-gene enrichment. The source is immuneACCESS, and TCRdb retained only in-frame sequences with V and J called. Part of the clones is not carried over; for the studies checked, unresolved V genes explain less than half of this, and the remainder is unexplained. V and J calls and clone size are copied from that table; D and trimming were computed from the DNA. This sample lists about 25,000 clones; 75% to 90% were detected once. 14% of the sample is held by the ten biggest clonotypes.

At diagnosis, tumor, uninvolved tumor-adjacent lung and peripheral blood were collected and then preserved as a mix of FFPE and fresh-frozen material. For TCR repertoire profiling, the blood samples were analyzed as peripheral blood mononuclear cells. The sample belongs to a study of T cells in localized non-small cell lung cancer (dated by TCRdb to about 2020). Study-wide context: The study examined T cell repertoires in roughly 240 patients with early-stage NSCLC and compared tumors with uninvolved tumor-adjacent lungs. The cohort consisted of a few hundred treatment-naive NSCLC patients whose localized lung tumors had been resected. A mean age of roughly 64 years was recorded for the NSCLC patients, of whom under 150 were male and more than 95 were female. General findings and caveats noted by the study authors: Of the top 100 tumor clones, a median of roughly 60 were detected in paired uninvolved adjacent lung; under 30 were also among that lung's top 100. Multi-region tumor sequencing was not performed, so intratumor heterogeneity could not be excluded. Because the study design was exploratory, TCR variables were selected using unadjusted p-values without false-discovery rate correction. Uninvolved tumor-adjacent lung showed the highest T cell clonality, higher than tumor, which suggests more focused antigenic responses in the uninvolved tumor-adjacent lung. Longer overall survival was associated with higher blood T cell density, whereas shorter survival was associated with higher adjacent-lung clonality.

This receptor was identified in an older female donor with stage I lung adenocarcinoma. The chain couples TRBV11-3 to TRBJ1-1, with a weak D call of TRBD1 (6 bases match). The sequencing used peripheral blood, collected before any cancer treatment. CDR3 reads: CASSLLTGMNTEAFF. The nucleotides are TGTGCCAGCAGCCTACTGACAGGAATGAACACTGAAGCTTTCTTT.